This T cell receptor (beta chain) was obtained from a study of CD8+CD57+ T cells in acquired aplastic anemia. About the research overall: Quantities of DNA derived from sorted CD4+ and CD8+ cells averaged approximately 3 ug. CD4+ cells from healthy donors averaged roughly 10 million reads.

CDR3 length: 16 residues. The germline CDR1 and CDR2 sequences are SGHTA and FQGNSA. About this clonotype: Its matching antigen is unknown.

Profiling of TCR beta VDJ combinations and CDR3 sequences used genomic DNA as template. TCRdb called the reads again in MiXCR, with one record for every CDR3 protein. Of 400,000 to 450,000 distinct CDR3 sequences listed, 65% to 75% were seen once; the top ten hold approximately 3.9%. Study-level results: The number of CD8+ CDR3 sequences shared by patients and controls was around 30. In CD8+ cells, Simpson's diversity showed no significant difference between patients and controls.

The receptor was derived from a human donor in good health, serving as a control. The chain employs TRBV7-2 and TRBJ2-7, with 9 bases identical to TRBD2. With the DNA end fitting TRBJ2-5 better, the J assignment may be wrong. Sequencing was performed on sorted CD4+, CD8+, or CD8+CD57+ T cells (not recorded which) from PBMCs. The CDR3 DNA follows: TGTGCCAGCAGTCGAGGCGGGGGGGGGGGGGCGGTGACCCAGTACTTC. This sequence encodes CASSRGGGGGAVTQYF.